This TCR beta chain was recorded in a study of identical twins. Trimming pared 4 bases from V and 7 bases from J, leaving 9 bases between. CDR1 is MGHDK and CDR2 is SYGVNS in the germline V gene. The CDR3 spans 12 residues. There are a few counts of this clonotype. TCRdb called the 5' RACE reads again in MiXCR, with one record for every CDR3 protein. The repertoire holds 1.5 million to 2 million distinct CDR3 sequences, with more than 30% as singletons. The source of this sequence is a newborn girl in good health. What was sequenced was cord blood. The chain uses TRBV25-1 and TRBJ2-3, with a possible D match to TRBD1 (6 bases). This chain's CDR3 is CASSAQGNTQYF. CDR3 coding DNA: TGTGCCAGCAGTGCCCAGGGGAATACGCAGTATTTT.